The source of this T cell receptor (beta chain) is a study of cytomegalovirus exposure and HLA in healthy donors. Study in general: Inside one of the first data releases sat around 85 million unique TCRs taken from HLA-typed donors. Of 398 genotyped donors, about 80% clustered with self-reported Caucasian donors. Findings and limits, study-wide: Later, an analysis showed that TCR beta chains associated with HLA were more clonally expanded than others that were equally common. Prior analysis indicated that the majority of TCR beta V segments exhibited productivity approximately 90% or approximately 30% of the time.

The CDR3 sequence is 11 residues long. The germline V gene has CDR1 GTSNPN and CDR2 SVGIG (reference sequence). The germline V and J ends were trimmed by 5 bases and 5 bases, with 6 bases remaining between them. As to this clone: Its matching antigen is unknown.

The PCR employed 60 Vbeta primers together with 13 Jbeta primers. The data were produced by immunoSEQ multiplex PCR, yet TCRdb's version contains in-frame clones alone and is incomplete. The repertoire holds around 210,000 clones, with about three quarters as singletons. The origin of this receptor is a boy younger than 18 in good health and CMV-seronegative. This chain connects TRBV30 to TRBJ2-2; D is perhaps TRBD2 (5 bases). The material sequenced was PBMCs. In DNA, the CDR3 is TGTGCCTGGTGGGAGACCGGGGAGCTGTTTTTT. This encodes CAWWETGELFF. Combining the CDR3 with reference TRBV30 and TRBJ2-2 gives the whole variable domain SQTIHQWPATLVQPVGSPLSLECTVEGTSNPNLYWYRQAAGRGLQLLFYSVGIGQISSEVPQNLSASRPQDRQFILSSKKLLLSDSGFYLCAWWETGELFFGEGSRLTVL.